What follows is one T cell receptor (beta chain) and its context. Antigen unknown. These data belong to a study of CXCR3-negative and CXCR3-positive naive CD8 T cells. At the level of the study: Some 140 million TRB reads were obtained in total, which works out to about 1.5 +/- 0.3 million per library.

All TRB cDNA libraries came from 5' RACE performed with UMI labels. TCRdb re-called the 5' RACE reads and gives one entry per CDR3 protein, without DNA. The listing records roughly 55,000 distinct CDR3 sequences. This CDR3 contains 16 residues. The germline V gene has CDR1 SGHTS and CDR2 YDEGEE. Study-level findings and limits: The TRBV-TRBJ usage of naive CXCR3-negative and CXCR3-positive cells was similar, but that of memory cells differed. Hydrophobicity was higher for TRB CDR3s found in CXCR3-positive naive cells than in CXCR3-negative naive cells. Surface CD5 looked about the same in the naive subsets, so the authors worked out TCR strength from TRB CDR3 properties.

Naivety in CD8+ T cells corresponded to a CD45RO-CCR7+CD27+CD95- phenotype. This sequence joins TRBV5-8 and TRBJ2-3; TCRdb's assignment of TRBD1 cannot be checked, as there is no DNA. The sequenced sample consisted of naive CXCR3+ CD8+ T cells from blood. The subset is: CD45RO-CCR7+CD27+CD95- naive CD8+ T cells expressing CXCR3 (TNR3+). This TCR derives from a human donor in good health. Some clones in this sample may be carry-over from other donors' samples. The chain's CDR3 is CASSFGTGAARDTQYF.